Shown below are 31 T cell receptor beta chains from a single sample sequenced in a study of cytomegalovirus exposure and HLA in healthy donors. Here immunoSEQ multiplex PCR was the method, and the copy in TCRdb shows in-frame clones only, minus some. The sample holds 300,000 to 400,000 clones, 70% to 90% seen once. The material sequenced was PBMCs. The receptors come from a man aged 30 to 39 in good health and CMV-seronegative.

The chain employs TRBV9 and TRBJ1-2; 8 nucleotides align to TRBD1. Germline V gives CDR1 SGDLS, CDR2 YYNGEE. The CDR3 is made up of 13 amino acids. The trim removed 3 bases at V and 4 bases at J, leaving 2 bases unmatched. The DNA for the CDR3 is TGTGCCAGCAGCGCGACAGGGGCCTATGGCTACACCTTC. Translation gives CASSATGAYGYTF.

The sample holds one count of this clone. The rearrangement joins TRBV10-3 to TRBJ2-2; 8 bases agree with TRBD1. The V and J ends lost 5 bases and 1 base, in that order; junction bases with no gene match: 3. Germline assignment: CDR1 ENHRY and CDR2 SYGVKD. This CDR3 contains 15 residues. Here the CDR3 reads CAISPGGWNTGELFF. In DNA, the CDR3 is TGTGCCATCAGTCCAGGGGGCTGGAACACCGGGGAGCTGTTTTTT.

The gene calls are TRBV7-8 and TRBJ1-5; a weak D match, TRBD1 (5 bases). Germline loops: CDR1 SGHVS, CDR2 FQNEAQ. V was shortened by 2 bases and J by 2 bases, with 10 bases between the two germline ends. There are 15 residues in the CDR3. The CDR3 is CASSLLGGGNQPQHF. CDR3 sequence (DNA): TGTGCCAGCAGCTTATTAGGAGGGGGCAATCAGCCCCAGCATTTT.

The CDR3, as DNA: TGTGCCAGTAGTATGGGACAGGGAATCAACATGAACACTGAAGCTTTCTTT. Its protein product is CASSMGQGINMNTEAFF. This chain connects TRBV19 to TRBJ1-1, with 9 positions matching TRBD1. Unmatched junction bases numbered 8, after V lost 3 bases and J lost 0 bases. The germline V gene has CDR1 LNHDA and CDR2 SQIVND (reference sequence). The CDR3 contains 17 residues.

The chain is built from TRBV5-4 and TRBJ1-2; D may be TRBD1 (5 bases). The length of the CDR3 is 16 residues. Trimming pared 4 bases from V and 0 bases from J, leaving 16 bases between. Germline V gene lookup returns CDR1 SGHNT and CDR2 YYREEE (reference sequence). CDR3 bases: TGTGCCAGCAGCGAGCCAAAAAGACAGCCTAACTATGGCTACACCTTC. Protein sequence: CASSEPKRQPNYGYTF. Combining the CDR3 with reference TRBV5-4 and TRBJ1-2 gives the whole variable domain ETGVTQSPTHLIKTRGQQVTLRCSSQSGHNTVSWYQQALGQGPQFIFQYYREEENGRGNFPPRFSGLQFPNYSSELNVNALELDDSALYLCASSEPKRQPNYGYTFGSGTRLTVV.

The V gene is TRBV5-1, the J gene TRBJ2-1; 10 nucleotides align to TRBD2. The V and J ends lost 4 bases and 1 base, in that order; junction bases with no gene match: 5. CDR1 is SGHRS and CDR2 is YFSETQ in the germline V gene. The length of the CDR3 is 16 residues. CDR3 sequence (DNA): TGCGCCAGCAGCATTAGCGGGGGGCCATCCTACAATGAGCAGTTCTTC. Protein sequence: CASSISGGPSYNEQFF.

Notes on this clone: At one boundary the junction diverges from the germline segment, which might be a read error. CDR3 nucleotide sequence: TGTGCCAGCAACTACGAAATACTGTTTTTT. It specifies CASNYEILFF. V usage is TRBV9 and J usage is TRBJ1-4; D is ambiguous. This CDR3 region has 10 residues. Germline lookup yields CDR1 SGDLS and CDR2 YYNGEE. Together with reference TRBV9 and TRBJ1-4, the CDR3 gives the full variable domain: DSGVTQTPKHLITATGQRVTLRCSPRSGDLSVYWYQQSLDQGLQFLIQYYNGEERAKGNILERFSAQQFPDLHSELNLSSLELGDSALYFCASNYEILFFGSGTQLSVL.

V and J are TRBV10-1 and TRBJ1-1; possible D gene TRBD1, 6 bases. The CDR3 spans 15 residues. V dropped 3 bases and J dropped 5 bases, with 16 bases sitting between them. Germline loops: CDR1 WNHNN, CDR2 SYGVQD (reference sequence). For the CDR3, the DNA is TGCGCCAGCAGTGACCCGACAGGAGGTAGGACTGAAGCTTTCTTT. Its protein is CASSDPTGGRTEAFF.

The chain carries TRBV29-1 and TRBJ2-5; TRBD1 is a possible D gene (7 bases). V lost 3 bases to trimming and J lost 4 bases, with 12 bases between them. This CDR3 is built from 13 residues. In germline, CDR1 is SQVTM, CDR2 ANQGSEA. Here the CDR3 DNA reads TGCAGCGTTGATGGCAGGGGGGTAGAGACCCAGTACTTC. As protein: CSVDGRGVETQYF.

The chain combines TRBV4-3 with TRBJ1-5; possible D gene TRBD1, 5 bases. Germline CDR1 and CDR2: LGHNA and YSLEER. There are 16 residues in the CDR3. V lost 1 base, J lost 7 bases, and 17 bases lay in between. Here the CDR3 DNA reads TGCGCCAGCAGCCAAGGCATGGGAGCAGGGAGGCAGCCCCAGCATTTT. Translating gives CASSQGMGAGRQPQHF.

There are a few counts of this clone. The chain is built from TRBV6-6 and TRBJ2-2; D is possibly TRBD1 (5 bases). The V gene lost 4 bases and the J gene lost 3 bases, with 12 bases spanning the gap. Per the germline V gene, CDR1 is MNHNY and CDR2 is SVGAGI (reference sequence). The CDR3 has 15 residues. The CDR3 DNA reads as TGTGCCAGCAGTTTTTCGACAGACCACACCGGGGAGCTGTTTTTT. Translation gives CASSFSTDHTGELFF.

For the CDR3, the DNA is TGTGCCAGCATCGGGGAGCAAACAAAGAACACTGAAGCTTTCTTT. This encodes CASIGEQTKNTEAFF. The V call is TRBV7-9, the J call TRBJ1-1; D ambiguous. The ends were cut back, 7 bases at V and 1 base at J, with 16 bases in the middle. Germline values: CDR1 SEHNR, CDR2 FQNEAQ (reference sequence). This CDR3 has 15 residues.

The chain couples TRBV14 to TRBJ1-2; D is uncertain. V was pared by 0 bases and J by 4 bases, with 12 bases between. This CDR3 region has 15 residues. Germline V gene data show CDR1 as SGHDN and CDR2 as FVKESK. CDR3 bases: TGTGCCAGCAGCCAAGAGCGAGGTTTGGGCTATGGCTACACCTTC. This translates into CASSQERGLGYGYTF.

This chain uses TRBV25-1 with TRBJ2-5; D is possibly TRBD2 (6 bases). V lost 3 bases and J lost 3, with 11 bases in between. This CDR3 is built from 14 residues. Germline CDR1 and CDR2: MGHDK and SYGVNS. CDR3 amino acids: CASSDLGGKETQYF. For the CDR3, the DNA is TGTGCCAGCAGTGATCTGGGCGGGAAAGAGACCCAGTACTTC. The full variable domain, rest sourced from reference TRBV25-1 and TRBJ2-5, is EADIYQTPRYLVIGTGKKITLECSQTMGHDKMYWYQQDPGMELHLIHYSYGVNSTEKGDLSSESTVSRIRTEHFPLTLESARPSHTSQYLCASSDLGGKETQYFGPGTRLLVL.

The chain employs TRBV6-5 and TRBJ1-2, with 8 bases lining up with TRBD1. Germline trimming cut 6 bases from V and 7 bases from J; bases unmatched to any gene: 7. CDR3 length: 13 amino acids. Per germline, CDR1 MNHEY and CDR2 SVGAGI. CDR3 DNA: TGTGCCAGCAGACGGACAGGGAACGGTGGCTACACCTTC. As protein: CASRRTGNGGYTF.

The J gene is TRBJ2-5, the V gene TRBV25-1; a weak D match, TRBD1 (6 bases). The CDR3 is 15 residues long. The germline V and J ends were trimmed by 4 bases and 2 bases, with 14 bases remaining between them. Germline CDR1 reads MGHDK; CDR2 reads SYGVNS. The CDR3 DNA reads as TGTGCCAGCAGTGTCCGAGGCAGGGGACAAGAGACCCAGTACTTC. It codes for CASSVRGRGQETQYF.

V and J are TRBV6-6 and TRBJ1-2, with TRBD1 as a possible D gene (6 bases). CDR1 and CDR2 (germline): MNHNY, SVGAGI (reference sequence). The CDR3 runs 12 residues. The V end lost 6 bases, the J end lost 8 bases, and 13 bases lay between the germline ends. CDR3 DNA: TGTGCCAGCAGCTTAGCAGGGGAGGGCTACACCTTC. It specifies CASSLAGEGYTF.

This chain joins TRBV7-2 and TRBJ2-5; 9 bases fit TRBD1. J was trimmed by 7 bases and V by 2 bases; bases with no gene match: 14. Germline-derived CDR1 and CDR2 are SGHTA and FQGNSA. The CDR3 is made up of 17 amino acids. The CDR3 protein is CASSLSPLTGGASTQYF. The CDR3 DNA reads as TGTGCCAGCAGCTTAAGCCCCTTAACAGGGGGCGCGTCGACCCAGTACTTC.

The genes are TRBV5-1 and TRBJ1-2; 8 nucleotides agree with TRBD1. CDR1 is SGHRS and CDR2 is YFSETQ in the germline V gene. This CDR3 is built from 14 residues. The ends lost 4 bases at V and 2 bases at J; junction bases unmatched: 4. The CDR3 sequence: CASSPDRGNYGYTF. The CDR3, as DNA: TGCGCCAGCAGCCCCGACAGGGGAAACTATGGCTACACCTTC. Based on the CDR3 plus reference TRBV5-1 and TRBJ1-2, the full variable domain is KAGVTQTPRYLIKTRGQQVTLSCSPISGHRSVSWYQQTPGQGLQFLFEYFSETQRNKGNFPGRFSGRQFSNSRSEMNVSTLELGDSALYLCASSPDRGNYGYTFGSGTRLTVV.

In nucleotides, the CDR3 is TGTGCCAGCAGCTTCGTGGACAGGGGCTACACCGGGGAGCTGTTTTTT. Its translation: CASSFVDRGYTGELFF. This chain links TRBV7-8 with TRBJ2-2, with TRBD1 matching 9 bases. The trim removed 3 bases at V and 3 bases at J, leaving 5 bases unmatched. Looked up from germline, CDR1 is SGHVS and CDR2 is FQNEAQ. The CDR3 loop spans 16 amino acids.

The chain is built from TRBV11-2 and TRBJ2-5; unclear D gene. The ends were cut back, 1 base at V and 4 bases at J, with 10 bases in the middle. The CDR3 has 14 residues. Germline V gene sequence: CDR1 SGHAT, CDR2 FQNNGV. CDR3 region: CASSLVAGTETQYF. The CDR3 nucleotides are TGTGCCAGCAGCTTAGTGGCAGGAACAGAGACCCAGTACTTC.

This chain connects TRBV11-2 to TRBJ2-7, with a possible D match to TRBD1 (6 bases). This CDR3 comprises 16 residues. V lost 3 bases and J 3 bases, leaving 18 bases between the germline ends. The V gene's germline CDR1 is SGHAT and CDR2 FQNNGV. As DNA, the CDR3 is TGTGCCAGCAGCTTGGGGGCCGGGGCAGGCATCTACGAGCAGTACTTC. Amino acid sequence: CASSLGAGAGIYEQYF.

J is TRBJ1-5 and V is TRBV7-2, with 7 bases that match TRBD1. The CDR3 length is 14 residues. V was clipped by 4 bases and J by 4 bases; unmatched bases: 4. Germline loops: CDR1 SGHTA, CDR2 FQGNSA. The CDR3 sequence is CASSSRDRNQPQHF. CDR3 in DNA: TGTGCCAGCAGCTCCCGGGACAGAAATCAGCCCCAGCATTTT.

The CDR3 is CASSRGTENEKLFF. The CDR3 nucleotides read TGTGCCAGCAGTCGGGGGACCGAGAATGAAAAACTGTTTTTT. V gene TRBV6-5 combines with J gene TRBJ1-4; D may be TRBD1 (5 bases). Trimming left V 5 bases short and J 5 bases short, with 12 bases between. The CDR3 covers 14 residues. Germline CDR1 is MNHEY and CDR2 is SVGAGI.

The chain couples TRBV2 to TRBJ1-1; TRBD1 might be the D (5 bases). The CDR3 runs to 15 residues. Germline CDR1 SNHLY, CDR2 FYNNEI. V was pared by 0 bases and J by 4 bases, with 12 bases between. The CDR3 DNA sequence: TGTGCCAGCAGTGAAGCGCAGGGAAAGGGCACTGAAGCTTTCTTT. Amino acid sequence: CASSEAQGKGTEAFF.

The genes are TRBV11-2 and TRBJ1-1, with 8 bases matching TRBD1. The CDR3 runs 15 residues. J gave up 4 bases and V 5 bases, and 9 bases lay outside the gene matches. CDR1 is SGHAT, CDR2 FQNNGV, per germline. CDR3 sequence: CASSPSLTGGTEAFF. The DNA of the CDR3 is TGTGCCAGCAGCCCCTCCCTCACAGGGGGCACTGAAGCTTTCTTT.

The chain employs TRBV10-1 and TRBJ2-1; D is possibly TRBD2 (6 bases). CDR3 length: 13 amino acids. Germline assignment: CDR1 WNHNN and CDR2 SYGVQD (reference sequence). With 5 bases removed from V and 5 bases from J, the gap between germline ends came to 10 bases. The CDR3 sequence: CASSRPGDNEQFF. In DNA, the CDR3 is TGCGCCAGCAGTCGGCCGGGGGACAATGAGCAGTTCTTC.

This chain links TRBV10-1 with TRBJ2-7; tentatively, D is TRBD1 (6 bases). Deletions cut 3 bases from V and 7 bases from J, with 13 bases between. The CDR3 is made up of 13 amino acids. CDR1 and CDR2 (germline): WNHNN, SYGVQD (reference sequence). The CDR3 DNA is TGCGCCAGCAGTGACCCGGACAGCAGGGAGCAGTACTTC. It yields the protein CASSDPDSREQYF.

There are a few counts of this clone. V is TRBV6-1 and J is TRBJ1-5; no definite D call. Looked up from germline, CDR1 is MNHNS and CDR2 is SASEGT. The CDR3 totals 16 residues. Deletions cut 0 bases from V and 2 bases from J, with 11 bases between. As DNA, the CDR3 is TGTGCCAGCAGTGAAGCGCTTCAACGGGGCAATCAGCCCCAGCATTTT. The encoded protein is CASSEALQRGNQPQHF.

The chain employs TRBV10-2 and TRBJ2-1; D remains unclear. The CDR3 has 14 amino acids. Trimming cost V 7 bases and J 9 bases, with 19 bases left between them. Germline CDR1 is WSHSY and CDR2 is SAAADI. Here the CDR3 reads CASKCTQVWCEQFF. The DNA of the CDR3 is TGCGCCAGCAAGTGTACACAAGTTTGGTGTGAGCAGTTCTTC.

The CDR3 coding sequence is TGTGCCAGCAGCCAAGATCTTATTGGGGGGAGCACTGAAGCTTTCTTT. Its protein product is CASSQDLIGGSTEAFF. The gene calls are TRBV14 and TRBJ1-1, with D perhaps TRBD1 (5 bases). V was shortened by 0 bases and J by 4 bases, with 15 bases between the two germline ends. CDR3 length: 16 amino acids. Germline V CDR1 and CDR2: SGHDN, FVKESK.